The sample holds a few counts of the clone carrying this T cell receptor (beta chain). The data were taken from a study of neurological immune-mediated disorders. In every sequencing run, more than 170 million TCR-beta sequences were generated from 15-18 subjects. TCRdb re-derived calls from the 5' RACE reads in MiXCR, one entry per CDR3 protein. The sample lists tens of thousands of distinct CDR3 sequences, 3% to 4% occurring once. Germline V lookup: CDR1 MNHNS, CDR2 SASEGT. Trimming took off 1 base at V and 0 bases at J, with 10 bases between the two ends. This CDR3 is built from 15 residues. The TCR was taken from a man aged 35-49 years with multiple sclerosis. The gene calls are TRBV6-1 and TRBJ2-7; no clear D gene. The sequencing sample was made of PBMCs. CDR3 sequence (DNA): TGTGCCAGCAGTGAAGGGCCTGCTCGCTCCTACGAGCAGTACTTC. This translates into CASSEGPARSYEQYF.